This TCR beta chain was profiled in a study of persistence of HIV-infected CD4 T cells. Trimming removed 2 bases from V and 4 bases from J, with 9 bases in between. Germline CDR1 reads KGHSH; CDR2 reads LQKENI. This CDR3 region has 14 residues. The immunoSEQ assay was version 4, run in survey mode. The protocol was immunoSEQ multiplex PCR, while the TCRdb copy is restricted to in-frame clones and leaves out a portion. The sample lists 35,000 to 55,000 clones, just over 90% occurring once. In regard to this clone: Its antigen is unknown.

Study conclusions and caveats: CMV- and Gag-responding cells had lower TCRbeta richness than CD3/CD28-responding cells.

Nonspecific anti-CD3/anti-CD28 bead stimulation represents the broad CD4+ T cell repertoire. CD4+ T cells upregulating both CD40 ligand and CD69 were sorted as responding cells. For at least 4 years, plasma HIV-1 RNA was undetectable (<50 copies/mL). Donors had CD4+ T cell counts above 400 cells/uL and were CMV-seropositive. CD8+ T cells were removed from PBMCs prior to stimulation. J is TRBJ1-3 and V is TRBV18; D ambiguous. This clonotype was obtained from an adult man with HIV who was CMV-seropositive. Sample: CD4+ T cells sorted from PBMCs after approximately 18-hour stimulation, taken from a patient who received antiretroviral therapy. CDR3 bases: TGTGCCAGCTCACCAAACGGTTCGGGAAACACCATATATTTT. Translated: CASSPNGSGNTIYF.